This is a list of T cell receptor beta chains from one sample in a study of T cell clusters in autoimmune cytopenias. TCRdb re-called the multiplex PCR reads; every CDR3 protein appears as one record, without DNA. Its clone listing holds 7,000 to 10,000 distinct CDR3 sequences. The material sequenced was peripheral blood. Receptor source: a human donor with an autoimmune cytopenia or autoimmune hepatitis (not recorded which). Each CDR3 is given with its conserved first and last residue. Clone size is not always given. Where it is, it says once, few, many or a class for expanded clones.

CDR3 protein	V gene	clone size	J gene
CASSLGAGAVNTEAFF	TRBV6-5	-	TRBJ1-1
CASSEARYGSYF	TRBV6-5	medium-sized	TRBJ2-3
CASSLTSGGARDTQYF	TRBV7-6	medium-sized	TRBJ2-3
CSVGETRYEQYF	TRBV29-1	medium-sized	TRBJ2-7
CASSSRGSNQPQHF	TRBV5-6	medium-sized	TRBJ1-5
CASSLTLGNSPLHF	TRBV27	-	TRBJ1-6
CSARGLKGGYGYTF	TRBV20-1	-	TRBJ1-2
CASSSTRTGRVQPQHF	TRBV27	-	TRBJ1-5
CASSRQGGSYNEQFF	TRBV5-5	medium-sized	TRBJ2-1
CASSPDAFQETQYF	TRBV12-3/TRBV12-4	-	TRBJ2-5
CATGQGSYGYTF	TRBV5-6	medium-sized	TRBJ1-2
CAWSMPGRFSPLHF	TRBV30	medium-sized	TRBJ1-6
CATSRDGTGGLKGYTF	TRBV15	medium-sized	TRBJ1-2
CSVERGGRSNEQFF	TRBV29-1	medium-sized	TRBJ2-1
CASSSRTSGSSTEQFF	TRBV6-5	-	TRBJ2-1
CASRSTGQALTGELFF	TRBV12-3/TRBV12-4	medium-sized	TRBJ2-2
CASSQQGGGNTIYF	TRBV7-9	-	TRBJ1-3
CATSDAQAGVTEAFF	TRBV24-1	-	TRBJ1-1
CASSYSRYGGMNTEAFF	TRBV6-5	-	TRBJ1-1
CASRRTLYNEQFF	TRBV12-3/TRBV12-4	medium-sized	TRBJ2-1
CASSLAPYQPQHF	TRBV12-3/TRBV12-4	-	TRBJ1-5
CASSYAPTGTGLSYEQYF	TRBV6-5	medium-sized	TRBJ2-7
CASSPMGYGTGELFF	TRBV18	-	TRBJ2-2
CASSSGGERETQYF	TRBV27	-	TRBJ2-5
CASSLDRTPPFF	TRBV5-4	-	TRBJ2-1
CASSLLASGGDGSSPLHF	TRBV7-6	medium-sized	TRBJ1-6
CAWSKGASETQYF	TRBV30	-	TRBJ2-5
CASSMVGSWGYTF	TRBV19	medium-sized	TRBJ1-2
CASRTRQGFSTDTQYF	TRBV12-3/TRBV12-4	medium-sized	TRBJ2-3
CASSPSSGGIQETQYF	TRBV18	-	TRBJ2-7
CASSLVPGASTGANVLTF	TRBV5-1	-	TRBJ2-6
CASSPRLATDTQYF	TRBV18	medium-sized	TRBJ2-3
CASSLDGPNTEAFF	TRBV5-6	medium-sized	TRBJ1-1
CASSTVDRANNQPQHF	TRBV30	-	TRBJ1-5
CASSFGTGGSNQPQHF	TRBV19	-	TRBJ1-5
CASSPVTVTEAFF	TRBV18	-	TRBJ1-1
CASSLRGGLMSPLHF	TRBV13	medium-sized	TRBJ1-6
CASSKTGRTGELFF	TRBV7-9	-	TRBJ2-2
CASSYGTAMYQETQYF	TRBV6-2/TRBV6-3	medium-sized	TRBJ2-5
CASSPQGGGLPQGAQYF	TRBV18	medium-sized	TRBJ2-5